The sequence of this TCR beta chain was determined in a study of post-analysis software for immune sequencing data (dated by TCRdb to the mid-2010s). A note on the overall study: The recorded disease courses included relapsing-remitting, secondary progressive and progressive-relapsing multiple sclerosis, and some patients had no subtype annotation. The patient repertoires were set against around ten previously published healthy control repertoires from donors whose ages ranged from about 6 to 26 years. A subset of samples was prepared in parallel using single-end sample barcoding, then pooled and co-amplified after Illumina adapter ligation.

In the case of this clonotype: The antigen it recognizes is unknown. Base qualities are not recorded, but no much larger clone differs from it by a single base.

V is reduced by 5 bases and J by 4 bases, leaving a spacing of 24 bases between them. Including cysteine and phenylalanine, the CDR3 has 17 amino acids. Only CDR3 DNA remains: 51 bases, in frame from the first base. The germline V gene supplies CDR1 MDHEN and CDR2 SYDVKM. The research as a whole found: The multiple sclerosis patient group was slightly younger than the control group. Roughly 5 TRBV segments, including TRBV5-6, TRBV5-1 and TRBV20-1, were significantly more frequent in patients than controls. Direct clustering with F measure showed strong co-clustering of samples prepared in the same batch, prompting a batch-effect correction. Normalized Chao1 diversity was significantly lower in multiple sclerosis patients than controls, suggesting substantial peripheral T-cell clonal expansion.

To demonstrate the VDJtools post-analysis software, the study profiled TCR beta repertoires from the peripheral blood of about a dozen young patients with multiple sclerosis. The multiple sclerosis patients were children and adolescents ranging in age from about 6 to 16 years. Libraries came from PCR. The listed sequencing device is Illumina HiSeq 2500. To reduce PCR and sequencing biases, unique molecular identifiers were built into the TCR beta cDNA libraries. Every 1 to 10 million input T cells yielded roughly 500,000 cDNA molecules, meaning each molecule approximated one T cell. The patient libraries were prepared and sequenced using the same protocol as the earlier healthy control dataset. Samples belonging to the same batch were prepared together, multiplexed and sequenced on a shared HiSeq lane. As for the original processing: Raw barcoded reads were processed with MIGEC, discarding single-read molecular identifier groups before consensus assembly and CDR3 extraction. VDJtools was used for post-analysis of the clonotype tables, and diversity was normalized by down-sampling every dataset to the size of the smallest sample. In repertoire overlap clustering, CDR3 amino acid sequences, but not nucleotide sequences, were matched to correct batch-related cross-sample contamination. TCRdb redid the processing of the public reads, applying fastp at Q25 and MiXCR, and retained in-frame beta chains. A single entry per CDR3 protein holds the most common genes and DNA from its merged rows. In this record, the V and J calls reflect TCRdb's handling and not the investigators' own analysis. This sample comprises fewer than 850,000 distinct CDR3 sequences, around 27% of them detected only once. The ten top clones hold 0.55% to 0.65% of the sample.

Rearrangement joined TRBV28 to TRBJ2-7; a tentative D match to TRBD2 spans 6 bases. The source of this sequence is a girl between 10 and 17 years old with multiple sclerosis. Sequenced input: blood. The encoded CDR3 is CASSPHPSGVLLYEQYF. The nucleotide sequence reads TGTGCCAGCAGTCCCCACCCTTCGGGAGTTCTTCTTTACGAGCAGTACTTC.